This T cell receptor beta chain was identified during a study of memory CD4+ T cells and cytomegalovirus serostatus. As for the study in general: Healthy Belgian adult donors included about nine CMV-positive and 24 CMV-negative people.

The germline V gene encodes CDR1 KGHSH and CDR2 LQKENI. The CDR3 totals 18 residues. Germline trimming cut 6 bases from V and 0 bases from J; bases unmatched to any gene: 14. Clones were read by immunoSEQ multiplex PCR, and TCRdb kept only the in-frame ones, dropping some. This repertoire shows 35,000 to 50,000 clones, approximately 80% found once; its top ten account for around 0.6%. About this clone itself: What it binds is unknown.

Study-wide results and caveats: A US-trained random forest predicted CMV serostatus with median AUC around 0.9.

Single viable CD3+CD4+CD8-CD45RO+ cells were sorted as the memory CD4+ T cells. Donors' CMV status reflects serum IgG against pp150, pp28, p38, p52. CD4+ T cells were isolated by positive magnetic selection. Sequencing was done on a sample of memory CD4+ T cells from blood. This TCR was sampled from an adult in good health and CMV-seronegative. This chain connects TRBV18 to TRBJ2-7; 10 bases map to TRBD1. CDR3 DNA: TGTGCCAGCTCCCCAATATTGAAGACAGGGGGCTCCTCCTACGAGCAGTACTTC. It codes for CASSPILKTGGSSYEQYF.